This T cell receptor (beta chain) was sequenced in a study of blood T cell repertoires in COVID-19. Across the study: T cells, B-cell-depleted T cells, or PBMCs provided the cDNA or gDNA that served as material.

The length of the CDR3 is 18 residues. With 0 bases clipped from V and 3 bases from J, the junction kept 9 bases outside the gene matches. Per the germline V gene, CDR1 is SGHNT and CDR2 is YENEEA. TCRdb's copy holds only in-frame clones and misses some; the assay was immunoSEQ multiplex PCR. Of a few hundred thousand clones in the sample, nearly 90% are singletons; the top ten hold about an eighth. This TCR came from a young woman who had recovered from COVID-19. The V gene is TRBV11-3, the J gene TRBJ2-2, with 8 bases matching TRBD2. Sequenced sample: peripheral blood. CDR3 in amino acids: CASSLDPWAGGHTGELFF. CDR3 nucleotides: TGTGCCAGCAGCTTAGACCCCTGGGCGGGAGGCCACACCGGGGAGCTGTTTTTT.